Below, 4 T cell receptor beta chains from the same sample are listed, as sequenced in a study of shared clonotypes between healthy human individuals. TCRdb keeps only in-frame clones here, not all; method: immunoSEQ multiplex PCR. In the table there are roughly 640,000 clones, around 97% of which are singletons. The material sequenced was naive CD4+ T cells sorted from blood. Subset specified: CD45RA+ positively selected. The receptor source for this set is a woman aged 30 to 39 in good health.

The chain is built from TRBV18 and TRBJ2-3, with D uncertain. Trimming shortened V by 2 bases and J by 6 bases, and 9 bases separated the two germline ends. The germline gives CDR1 KGHSH, CDR2 LQKENI. The CDR3 contains 13 residues. As DNA, the CDR3 is TGTGCCAGCTCACCAGGAATGGCGGATACGCAGTATTTT. This sequence encodes CASSPGMADTQYF. Drawing the rest from reference TRBV18 and TRBJ2-3, the complete variable domain is NAGVMQNPRHLVRRRGQEARLRCSPMKGHSHVYWYRQLPEEGLKFMVYLQKENIIDESGMPKERFSAEFPKEGPSILRIQQVVRGDSAAYFCASSPGMADTQYFGPGTRLTVL.

The CDR3 loop reads CASSFVNRLSEDQPQHF. The CDR3 nucleotides are TGTGCCAGCAGTTTTGTGAATCGCTTGTCGGAGGATCAGCCCCAGCATTTT. This chain connects TRBV28 to TRBJ1-5, with D uncertain. The CDR3 length is 17 residues. Trimming stripped 3 bases from V and 5 bases from J, with 20 bases between. Germline assignment: CDR1 MDHEN and CDR2 SYDVKM.

J is TRBJ2-1 and V is TRBV7-9, with D tentatively TRBD1 (6 bases). V dropped 2 bases and J dropped 2 bases, with 16 bases sitting between them. Germline assignment: CDR1 SEHNR and CDR2 FQNEAQ (reference sequence). This CDR3 has 17 residues. The CDR3 DNA follows: TGTGCCAGCAGCTTACGCCAGGGGCCGTCTGCCTACAATGAGCAGTTCTTC. Translating gives CASSLRQGPSAYNEQFF.

This clone was recorded only once. The rearrangement joins TRBV19 to TRBJ1-2; D unresolved. Trimming pared 2 bases from V and 2 bases from J, leaving 12 bases between. The germline V gene encodes CDR1 LNHDA and CDR2 SQIVND (reference sequence). The CDR3 runs 15 residues. The CDR3 DNA reads as TGTGCCAGTAGTATAACCGGGCCGGGAAACTATGGCTACACCTTC. This translates into CASSITGPGNYGYTF. Full variable domain (missing parts from reference TRBV19 and TRBJ1-2): DGGITQSPKYLFRKEGQNVTLSCEQNLNHDAMYWYRQDPGQGLRLIYYSQIVNDFQKGDIAEGYSVSREKKESFPLTVTSAQKNPTAFYLCASSITGPGNYGYTFGSGTRLTVV.